This T cell receptor (beta chain) was sequenced in a study of post-analysis software for immune sequencing data (dated by TCRdb to 2013 to 2016). Notes on the research overall: The recorded disease courses included relapsing-remitting, secondary progressive and progressive-relapsing multiple sclerosis, and some patients had no subtype annotation. The multiple sclerosis patient repertoires were compared with about a dozen previously published healthy control repertoires from donors aged 6 to 25 years. A subset of samples was prepared in parallel using single-end sample barcoding, then pooled and co-amplified after Illumina adapter ligation.

Library method: PCR. Instrument on record: Illumina HiSeq 2500. To reduce PCR and sequencing biases, unique molecular identifiers were built into the TCR beta cDNA libraries. Every 1 to 10 million input T cells yielded 500,000 or so cDNA molecules, meaning each molecule approximated one T cell. The same protocol used for the earlier healthy control dataset was applied to prepare and sequence the patient libraries. Samples belonging to the same batch were prepared together, multiplexed and sequenced on a shared HiSeq lane. In the source study's methods: MIGEC handled the raw barcoded reads, throwing out single-read molecular identifier groups before consensus assembly and CDR3 extraction. Clonotype tables were post-analysed with VDJtools, normalizing diversity by down-sampling all datasets to the smallest sample size. In repertoire overlap clustering, CDR3 amino acid sequences, but not nucleotide sequences, were matched to correct batch-related cross-sample contamination. Using fastp trimming at Q25 and MiXCR clonotype assembly, TCRdb reanalyzed the public sequencing data and kept in-frame beta chains. Entries that share a CDR3 protein sequence are merged under the most common genes and DNA. TCRdb assigned the V and J calls; the authors' analysis was not used. This sample lists around 710,000 distinct CDR3 sequences; around 42% were detected once. The ten largest account for roughly 4.4% of the sample.

General study outcomes and caveats: Patients showed significantly higher frequencies than controls for a handful of TRBV segments, among them TRBV5-6, TRBV5-1 and TRBV20-1. The multiple sclerosis patient group was slightly younger than the control group. Direct clustering with F measure revealed strong co-clustering of samples prepared in the same batch, which led to a batch-effect correction. Significantly lower normalized Chao1 diversity was found in multiple sclerosis patients than in controls, suggesting substantial peripheral T-cell clonal expansion.

Note on this clonotype: Its antigen is unknown. The sample holds no much larger clone one base away, and base qualities are not on file.

To demonstrate the VDJtools post-analysis software, TCR beta repertoires were profiled from the peripheral blood of over ten young patients with multiple sclerosis. The multiple sclerosis patients were children and adolescents ranging in age from roughly 6 to 16 years. Counted from cysteine to phenylalanine, this CDR3 has 12 amino acids. Just CDR3 DNA is preserved here, 36 bases in frame from base 1. V sheds 11 bases and J sheds 5 bases, leaving 12 bases between their ends. The material sequenced was blood. The rearranged chain carries TRBV12-3 or TRBV12-4 and TRBJ2-2; the D gene is possibly TRBD1 or TRBD2, with 5 bases matching each. This receptor was obtained from a girl under 18 with multiple sclerosis. The bases are TGTGCCGGGGGTGAGGGGACCGGGGAGCTGTTTTTT. This codes for CAGGEGTGELFF.